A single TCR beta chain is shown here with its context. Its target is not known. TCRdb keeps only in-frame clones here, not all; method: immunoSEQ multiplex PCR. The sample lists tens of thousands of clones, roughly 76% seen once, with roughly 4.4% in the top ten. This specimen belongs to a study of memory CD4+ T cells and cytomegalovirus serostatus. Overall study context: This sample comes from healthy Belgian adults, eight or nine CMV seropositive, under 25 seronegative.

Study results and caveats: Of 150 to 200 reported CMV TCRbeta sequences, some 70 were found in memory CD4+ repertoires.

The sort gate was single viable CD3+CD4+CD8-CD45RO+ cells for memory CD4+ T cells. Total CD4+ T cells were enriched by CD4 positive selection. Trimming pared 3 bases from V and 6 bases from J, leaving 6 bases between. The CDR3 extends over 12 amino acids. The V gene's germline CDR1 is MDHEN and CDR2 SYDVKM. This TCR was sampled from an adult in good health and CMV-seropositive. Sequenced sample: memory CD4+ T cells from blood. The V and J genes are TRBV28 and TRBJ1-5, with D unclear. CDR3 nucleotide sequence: TGTGCCAGCAGTTTTACGGTTCAGCCCCAGCATTTT. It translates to CASSFTVQPQHF.